The source of this T cell receptor beta chain is a study of tumor-infiltrating lymphocytes in primary liver carcinoma. The template, around 520 ng total RNA, yielded TCR beta cDNA made with a constant-region primer. Sequencing libraries for TCR beta derived from three nested multiplex PCR rounds that used slightly modified ARM-PCR. The first two PCR rounds, roughly 9 cycles each, used TRBV1-TRBV30 forward primers and a C-beta reverse primer. One entry per CDR3 protein results from TCRdb running MiXCR on the multiplex PCR reads. The sample includes a few hundred thousand distinct CDR3 sequences, about three fifths of them seen just once. Blood RNA originated from unsorted whole blood, with germline DNA additionally extracted. The V end lost 8 bases, the J end lost 5 bases, and 18 bases lay between the germline ends. Germline CDR1 is MNHNS and CDR2 is SASEGT. This CDR3 spans 14 amino acids. With regard to this clonotype: The antigen is unknown.

Study-level points and caveats: A significantly higher top-250-clone fraction was found in tumors than in blood (p = 0.039).

This chain links TRBV6-1 with TRBJ2-5; weak D call: TRBD1 (5 bases). Material: peripheral blood. The sequence was obtained from a woman in her twenties or thirties with primary liver carcinoma and hepatitis B virus infection. The CDR3 DNA reads as TGTGCCAGCGGTGTTAAACAGGAGAGGGAGACCCAGTACTTC. It is translated as CASGVKQERETQYF.